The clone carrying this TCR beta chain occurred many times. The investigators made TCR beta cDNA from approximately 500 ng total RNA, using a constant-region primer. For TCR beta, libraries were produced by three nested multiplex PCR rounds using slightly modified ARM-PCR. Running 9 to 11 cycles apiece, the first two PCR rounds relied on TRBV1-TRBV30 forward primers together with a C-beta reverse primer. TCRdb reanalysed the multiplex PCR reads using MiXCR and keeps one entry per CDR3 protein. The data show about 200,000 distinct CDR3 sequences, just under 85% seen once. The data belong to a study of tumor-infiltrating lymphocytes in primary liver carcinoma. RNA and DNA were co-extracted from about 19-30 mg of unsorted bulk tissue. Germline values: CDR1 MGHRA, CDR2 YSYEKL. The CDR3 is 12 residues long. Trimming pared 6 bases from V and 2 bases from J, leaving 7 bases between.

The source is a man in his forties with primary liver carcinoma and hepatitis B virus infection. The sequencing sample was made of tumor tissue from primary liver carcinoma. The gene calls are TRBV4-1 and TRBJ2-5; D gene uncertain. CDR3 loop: CASSPEQETQYF. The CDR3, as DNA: TGCGCCAGCAGTCCCGAACAAGAGACCCAGTACTTC.